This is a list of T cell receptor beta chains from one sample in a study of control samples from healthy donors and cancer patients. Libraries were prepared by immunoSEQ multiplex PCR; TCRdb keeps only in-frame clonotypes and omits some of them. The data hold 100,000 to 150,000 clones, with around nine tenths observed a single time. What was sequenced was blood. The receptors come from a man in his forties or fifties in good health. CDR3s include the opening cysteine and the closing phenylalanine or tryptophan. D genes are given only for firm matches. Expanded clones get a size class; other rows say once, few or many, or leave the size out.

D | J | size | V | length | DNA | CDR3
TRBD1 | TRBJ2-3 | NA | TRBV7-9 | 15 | TGTGCCAGCAGGCACGGACAGGGGCCGGCAGATACGCAGTATTTT | CASRHGQGPADTQYF
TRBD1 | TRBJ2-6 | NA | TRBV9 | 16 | TGTGCCAGCAGCACACGAGGACAGGCTGGGGCCAACGTCCTGACTTTC | CASSTRGQAGANVLTF
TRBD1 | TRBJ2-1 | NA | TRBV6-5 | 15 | TGTGCCAGCAGGTCCACAGGGGGCGCCTACAATGAGCAGTTCTTC | CASRSTGGAYNEQFF
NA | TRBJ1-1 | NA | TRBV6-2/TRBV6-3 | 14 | TGTGCCAGCAGTTACTGGGCAGGTAACACTGAAGCTTTCTTT | CASSYWAGNTEAFF
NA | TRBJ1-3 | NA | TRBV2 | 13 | TGTGCCAGCAGTGAAGGCCTTGGAAACACCATATATTTT | CASSEGLGNTIYF
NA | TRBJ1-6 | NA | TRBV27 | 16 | TGTGCCAGCAGGCTTGGGGGGGGGAACGGGAATTCACCCCTCCACTTT | CASRLGGGNGNSPLHF
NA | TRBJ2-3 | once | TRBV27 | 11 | TGTGCCAGCAGTTTTCTCGGGGCGCAGTATTTT | CASSFLGAQYF
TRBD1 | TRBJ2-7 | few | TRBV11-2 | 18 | TGTGCCAGCAGCTCTCTCAACCGGGACAGGGGGCTCATCTACGAGCAGTACTTC | CASSSLNRDRGLIYEQYF
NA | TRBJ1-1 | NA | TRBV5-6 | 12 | TGTGCCAGCAGCTTGTTGGCAGGTGGGGCTTTCTTT | CASSLLAGGAFF
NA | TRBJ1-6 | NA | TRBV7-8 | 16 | TGTGCCAGCAGCTCTATCGGGGGGGGCGGAAGTTCACCCCTCCACTTT | CASSSIGGGGSSPLHF
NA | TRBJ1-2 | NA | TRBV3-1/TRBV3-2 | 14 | TGTGCCAGCAGCCAAGATCCTCTGTATTCTGGCTACACCTTC | CASSQDPLYSGYTF
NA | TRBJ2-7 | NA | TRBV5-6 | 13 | TGTGCCAGCAGAGCGACCCCGAAACACGAGCAGTACTTC | CASRATPKHEQYF
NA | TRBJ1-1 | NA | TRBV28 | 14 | TGTGCCAGCAGCCTAGGTGGCAGTTTGACTGAAGCTTTCTTT | CASSLGGSLTEAFF
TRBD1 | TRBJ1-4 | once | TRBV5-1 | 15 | TGCGCCAGCAGCCCCGCCGGGACAGGGGAAGAAAAACTGTTTTTT | CASSPAGTGEEKLFF
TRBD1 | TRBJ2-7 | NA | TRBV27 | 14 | TGTGCCAGCAGTCTAGGGACAGCCACCTACGAGCAGTACTTC | CASSLGTATYEQYF
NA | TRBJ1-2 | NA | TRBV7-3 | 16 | TGTGCCAGCAGCCTAGATGGAGAGGTTCCTCTCTATGGCTACACCTTC | CASSLDGEVPLYGYTF
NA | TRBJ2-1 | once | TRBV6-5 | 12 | TGTGCCAGCAGTCCCCGGTACAATGAGCAGTTCTTC | CASSPRYNEQFF
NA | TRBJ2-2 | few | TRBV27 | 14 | TGTGCCAGCAGCGGGACGGTTCACACCGGGGAGCTGTTTTTT | CASSGTVHTGELFF
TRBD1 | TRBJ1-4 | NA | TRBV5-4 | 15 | TGTGCCAGCAGCTTGAGAGGACAGGCCCATGAAAAACTGTTTTTT | CASSLRGQAHEKLFF
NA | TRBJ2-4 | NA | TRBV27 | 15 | TGTGCCAGCAGTAAAATCCGGGACGGCAAAAACATTCAGTACTTC | CASSKIRDGKNIQYF
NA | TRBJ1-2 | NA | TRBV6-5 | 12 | TGTGCCAGCAGTTATATAGGACAGAACTACACCTTC | CASSYIGQNYTF
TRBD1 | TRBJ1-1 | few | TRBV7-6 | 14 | TGTGCCAGCAGCACCAGACAGGGTGACACTGAAGCTTTCTTT | CASSTRQGDTEAFF
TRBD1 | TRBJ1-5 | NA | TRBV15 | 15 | TGTGCCACCAGCAGAGTCAGGGGGAGTGGTTCCCAGCGGCATTTT | CATSRVRGSGSQRHF
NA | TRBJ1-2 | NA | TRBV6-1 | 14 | TGTGCCAGCAGTGACACGGGACGAGGCTATGGCTACACCTTC | CASSDTGRGYGYTF
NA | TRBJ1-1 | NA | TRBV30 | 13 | TGTGCCTGGAGGATGTCCGCGAACACTGAAGCTTTCTTT | CAWRMSANTEAFF
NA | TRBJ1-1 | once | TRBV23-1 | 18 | TGCGCCAGCAGCGATGGGATTGGGGGGTTAGGGATGAACACTGAAGCTTTCTTT | CASSDGIGGLGMNTEAFF